Many counts were recorded for the clone carrying this T cell receptor beta chain. The time point is: newly diagnosed GD, antithyroid drugs for less than 3 months. Making the TCR library involved RNA that had been extracted from PBMCs. This entry is derived from a study of regulatory T cells in long-lasting Graves disease. TCR beta libraries were built with iRepertoire HTBI primers and Arm-PCR of CDR3 regions. TCRdb itself ran the multiplex PCR reads through MiXCR, one entry per CDR3 protein. The sample lists 500,000 to 700,000 distinct CDR3 sequences; 16% were seen once. In addition, the sample was reused for a study of T cells in Graves' hyperthyroidism and ophthalmopathy. This second study notes: TCR CDR3 underwent first-round RT-PCR with the HTBI primer set.

The input for sequencing was peripheral blood mononuclear cells (PBMCs), taken at new diagnosis, from a patient treated with antithyroid drugs. The receptor's source is a woman aged 25 to 45 with Graves disease.

CDR3 DNA: TGTGCCAGCAGGGCCCCAGTTGCCACTGAAGCTTTCTTT. Amino acids: CASRAPVATEAFF. The chain carries TRBV11-2 and TRBJ1-1; unclear D gene. Germline assignment: CDR1 SGHAT and CDR2 FQNNGV. The V end lost 6 bases, the J end lost 4 bases, and 12 bases lay between the germline ends. The CDR3 is 13 amino acids.